The 29 T cell receptor beta chains below come from one sample, sequenced in a study of CD8+ T cells in alopecia areata (dated by TCRdb to 2017 to 2018). The meaning of the sample's time point label: around 4 weeks on oral tofacitinib. The sample's treatment or condition label, decoded: oral pan-JAK inhibitor, 5-10 mg twice daily. The library was produced with the immunoSEQ multiplex PCR assay. To provide template for TCR sequencing, every sample had RNA extracted and reverse transcribed into cDNA. TCRdb limited this immuneACCESS table to in-frame rearrangements with V and J called. A share of clones is missing; checked studies link under half to unresolved V genes, and the rest is unexplained. In all, the sample holds about 210,000 clones, and about 64% of those were seen once. The ten largest clones represent 4% to 5% of the sample. The sequenced sample was CD4+ T cells sorted from blood, obtained at week 4, from a patient treated with tofacitinib. Source of these receptors: a human donor with alopecia areata.

The gene calls are TRBV7-2 and TRBJ1-1, with TRBD1 matching 8 bases. The CDR3 extends over 15 amino acids. V shed 2 bases and J 0 bases; nucleotides not matched to a gene: 2. CDR1 SGHTA and CDR2 FQGNSA come from the germline V gene. The CDR3 DNA reads as TGTGCCAGCAGCTTACAGGGGGCCCTGAACACTGAAGCTTTCTTT. It translates to CASSLQGALNTEAFF.

This CDR3 reads CASSLPTGQITYNEQFF. In nucleotides, the CDR3 is TGCGCCAGCAGCTTACCAACGGGACAGATAACCTACAATGAGCAGTTCTTC. The chain combines TRBV5-1 with TRBJ2-1, with 7 nucleotides matching TRBD1. The CDR3 covers 17 residues. The J segment lost 2 bases and the V segment lost 2 bases, leaving 10 bases of the junction unmatched. Germline assignment: CDR1 SGHRS and CDR2 YFSETQ.

This clone has a handful of counts. The rearrangement links TRBV7-2 to TRBJ1-1; tentative D call: TRBD1 (5 bases). V lost 5 bases, J lost 10 bases, and 20 bases lay in between. This CDR3 contains 14 residues. CDR1 and CDR2 from the germline V gene are SGHTA and FQGNSA. The CDR3 coding sequence is TGTGCCAGCAGCCCGGGACCGCACCTATCTAGAGCTTTCTTT. Translated: CASSPGPHLSRAFF.

The chain joins TRBV29-1 to TRBJ1-2; D not resolved. The CDR3 spans 13 residues. Germline V gene sequence: CDR1 SQVTM, CDR2 ANQGSEA. V was cut by 8 bases and J by 4 bases, with 17 bases left in between. CDR3 DNA sequence: TGCAGCCCTGGGCGGCTACAGACCTATGGCTACACCTTC. Protein: CSPGRLQTYGYTF.

Details on this clone: The sample contains more than one DNA sequence encoding this CDR3. The V call is TRBV5-1, the J call TRBJ2-5, with D perhaps matching TRBD1 (6 bases). CDR1 is SGHRS, CDR2 YFSETQ, per germline. CDR3 size: 13 residues. V shed 0 bases and J shed 3 bases, with 6 bases lying between them. The CDR3: CASSLDREETQYF. The CDR3 DNA is TGCGCCAGCAGCTTGGACAGGGAAGAGACCCAGTACTTC.

This clone occurred once. This rearrangement joins TRBV30 to TRBJ1-2; D gene unclear. In germline, CDR1 is GTSNPN, CDR2 SVGIG (reference sequence). The CDR3 contains 14 residues. Trimming took off 4 bases at V and 4 bases at J, with 16 bases between the two ends. The CDR3 DNA sequence: TGTGCCTGGATCCGGTCGGCCGGCCTCTATGGCTACACCTTC. Protein: CAWIRSAGLYGYTF. The variable domain in full, with the rest retrieved from reference TRBV30 and TRBJ1-2, is SQTIHQWPATLVQPVGSPLSLECTVEGTSNPNLYWYRQAAGRGLQLLFYSVGIGQISSEVPQNLSASRPQDRQFILSSKKLLLSDSGFYLCAWIRSAGLYGYTFGSGTRLTVV.

The J gene is TRBJ2-3, the V gene TRBV10-3, with 10 nucleotides matching TRBD2. The ends lost 6 bases at V and 9 bases at J; junction bases unmatched: 0. Germline CDR1 reads ENHRY; CDR2 reads SYGVKD. The CDR3 spans 11 residues. The DNA of the CDR3 is TGTGCCATCAGAGCGGGGGGGACGCAGTATTTT. Translation: CAIRAGGTQYF.

This clone was seen a handful of times. The V and J genes are TRBV7-2 and TRBJ2-2, with D uncertain. CDR1 and CDR2 (germline): SGHTA, FQGNSA. Trimming stripped 1 base from V and 7 bases from J, with 10 bases between. This CDR3 region has 14 residues. DNA of the CDR3: TGTGCCAGCAGCTTAGTTTGGCTCGGCGGGGAGCTGTTTTTT. It translates to CASSLVWLGGELFF.

V gene TRBV2 combines with J gene TRBJ2-5; D uncertain. The CDR3 covers 14 residues. The germline V gene encodes CDR1 SNHLY and CDR2 FYNNEI. V lost 6 bases and J 5 bases, leaving 16 bases between the germline ends. This chain's CDR3 is CASSPTWGTETQYF. The CDR3 nucleotides read TGTGCCAGCAGCCCAACATGGGGTACCGAGACCCAGTACTTC.

The genes are TRBV6-1 and TRBJ1-1; 7 bases match TRBD1. The CDR3 spans 14 residues. CDR1 is MNHNS and CDR2 is SASEGT in the germline V gene. The V gene end was trimmed by 4 bases and the J gene end by 4 bases; junction bases not matched to a gene: 6. This CDR3 is CASSGGDSATEAFF. DNA for the CDR3: TGTGCCAGCAGTGGTGGGGACAGCGCCACTGAAGCTTTCTTT.

V usage is TRBV29-1 and J usage is TRBJ2-3; D is ambiguous. CDR1 and CDR2 from the germline V gene are SQVTM and ANQGSEA. The CDR3 runs to 12 residues. Trimming pared 4 bases from V and 2 bases from J, leaving 7 bases between. CDR3 sequence reads: CSVAPTTDTQYF. The CDR3 DNA follows: TGCAGCGTTGCGCCCACCACAGATACGCAGTATTTT.

The CDR3 protein is CASSPGSSGVTYEQYF. In DNA form, the CDR3 reads TGTGCCAGCAGCCCCGGGTCTAGCGGGGTTACCTACGAGCAGTACTTC. V and J are TRBV7-8 and TRBJ2-7; 9 nucleotides line up with TRBD2. The CDR3 length is 16 residues. The V gene end was trimmed by 5 bases and the J gene end by 2 bases; junction bases not matched to a gene: 10. Germline-derived CDR1 and CDR2 are SGHVS and FQNEAQ.

J is TRBJ1-5 and V is TRBV6-1; no clear D. The CDR3 sequence is 15 residues long. Per the germline V gene, CDR1 is MNHNS and CDR2 is SASEGT. Between the trimmed V and J ends, which lost 1 base and 0 bases, there was a span of 7 bases. This CDR3 is CASSEGHLSNQPQHF. The CDR3 nucleotides read TGTGCCAGCAGTGAAGGACATCTTAGCAATCAGCCCCAGCATTTT.

The chain carries TRBV7-9 and TRBJ2-1; 14 nucleotides line up with TRBD2. Germline CDR1 SEHNR, CDR2 FQNEAQ (reference sequence). V lost 6 bases, J lost 1 base, and 2 bases stayed unmatched. CDR3 length: 16 residues. The DNA for the CDR3 is TGTGCCAGCAGTTGGACTAGCGGGGGGTCCTACAATGAGCAGTTCTTC. This sequence encodes CASSWTSGGSYNEQFF.

V and J are TRBV9 and TRBJ2-3; no reliable D call. This CDR3 is built from 16 residues. From germline, CDR1 is SGDLS and CDR2 YYNGEE. Trimming pared 0 bases from V and 11 bases from J, leaving 22 bases between. For the CDR3, the DNA is TGTGCCAGCAGCGTAGACCCCAGCTCATACGGATTAGGGCAGTATTTT. Its protein product is CASSVDPSSYGLGQYF. Complete variable domain (other parts from reference TRBV9 and TRBJ2-3): DSGVTQTPKHLITATGQRVTLRCSPRSGDLSVYWYQQSLDQGLQFLIQYYNGEERAKGNILERFSAQQFPDLHSELNLSSLELGDSALYFCASSVDPSSYGLGQYFGPGTRLTVL.

The chain couples TRBV30 to TRBJ2-6; 8 bases map to TRBD1. Unmatched junction bases numbered 8, after V lost 2 bases and J lost 2 bases. The CDR3 has 17 residues. Germline loops: CDR1 GTSNPN, CDR2 SVGIG (reference sequence). The CDR3 DNA reads as TGTGCCTGGAGTTCGGACAGGGTTTCAGCTGGGGCCAACGTCCTGACTTTC. This encodes CAWSSDRVSAGANVLTF.

The chain employs TRBV4-3 and TRBJ2-3, with TRBD2 matching 9 bases. Germline V gene sequence: CDR1 LGHNA, CDR2 YSLEER. The junction had 13 bases not matched to a gene; V was cut back by 1 base and J by 2 bases. This CDR3 is built from 19 residues. CDR3 nucleotides: TGCGCCAGCAGCCAAGGAGACATTAGCGGGGGTTACTCCACAGATACGCAGTATTTT. Its translation: CASSQGDISGGYSTDTQYF.

This clone appeared once. The chain joins TRBV19 to TRBJ2-5; D ambiguous. Germline values: CDR1 LNHDA, CDR2 SQIVND (reference sequence). The CDR3 length is 13 residues. V was shortened by 2 bases and J by 1 base, with 5 bases between the two germline ends. DNA of the CDR3: TGTGCCAGTAGTATAACATCCCAAGAGACCCAGTACTTC. Translated, it gives CASSITSQETQYF.

The CDR3: CSVQVDRVSGYTF. CDR3 sequence (DNA): TGCAGCGTCCAAGTGGACAGGGTGAGCGGCTACACCTTC. The rearrangement uses TRBV29-1 and TRBJ1-2; 8 bases align to TRBD1. Trimming cost V 6 bases and J 8 bases; bases outside gene matches: 11. Germline CDR1 SQVTM, CDR2 ANQGSEA. The CDR3 consists of 13 residues.

The genes are TRBV6-5 and TRBJ1-5; D is undetermined. The CDR3 loop spans 13 amino acids. CDR1 and CDR2 (germline): MNHEY, SVGAGI. The V end lost 7 bases, the J end lost 7 bases, and 14 bases lay between the germline ends. CDR3 bases: TGTGCCAGCACCCTAGGGTGGAACCAGCCCCAGCATTTT. Translation gives CASTLGWNQPQHF.

The chain carries TRBV11-2 and TRBJ2-7; no definite D call. Per germline, CDR1 SGHAT and CDR2 FQNNGV. The CDR3 runs to 12 residues. Between the trimmed V and J ends, which lost 2 bases and 4 bases, there was a span of 6 bases. CDR3 sequence (DNA): TGTGCCAGCAGCTTAACCGGGTACGAGCAGTACTTC. Amino acids: CASSLTGYEQYF.

CDR3 region: CASSSNGGTFDQYF. The CDR3, as DNA: TGTGCCAGCAGCTCCAACGGGGGTACATTTGACCAGTACTTC. The chain combines TRBV7-9 with TRBJ2-5, with D possibly being TRBD2 (6 bases). The CDR3 totals 14 residues. CDR1 is SEHNR and CDR2 is FQNEAQ in the germline V gene (reference sequence). Trimming removed 4 bases at V and 10 bases at J, with 19 bases between.

The V call is TRBV20-1, the J call TRBJ2-3; tentative D call: TRBD1 (5 bases). Germline-derived CDR1 and CDR2 are DFQATT and SNEGSKA (reference sequence). Trimming removed 3 bases from V and 6 bases from J, with 7 bases in between. The CDR3 extends over 11 amino acids. Here the CDR3 reads CSARQGDTQYF. The CDR3 nucleotides read TGCAGTGCTAGGCAGGGCGATACGCAGTATTTT.

The chain recombines TRBV7-9 with TRBJ2-5; 15 nucleotides agree with TRBD2. The germline gives CDR1 SEHNR, CDR2 FQNEAQ (reference sequence). Trimming took 3 bases from V and 5 from J; bases not matched to a gene: 7. This CDR3 contains 17 residues. The chain's CDR3 is CASSFGTSGGYRETQYF. CDR3 sequence (DNA): TGTGCCAGCAGCTTCGGGACTAGCGGGGGGTACAGGGAGACCCAGTACTTC. Filled out from reference TRBV7-9 and TRBJ2-5, the complete variable domain reads DTGVSQNPRHKITKRGQNVTFRCDPISEHNRLYWYRQTLGQGPEFLTYFQNEAQLEKSRLLSDRFSAERPKGSFSTLEIQRTEQGDSAMYLCASSFGTSGGYRETQYFGPGTRLLVL.

This clone has only a few counts. V usage is TRBV9 and J usage is TRBJ2-1; D is undetermined. V shed 1 base and J shed 12 bases, with 23 bases lying between them. The CDR3 is 16 amino acids. CDR1 SGDLS and CDR2 YYNGEE come from the germline V gene. The CDR3 here is CASSVKRLIRYSVQFF. The CDR3 DNA is TGTGCCAGCAGCGTAAAAAGATTAATCCGGTATTCCGTGCAGTTCTTC.

The sample holds one count of this clone. J is TRBJ2-5 and V is TRBV7-9; D perhaps matches TRBD1 (5 bases). V was clipped by 2 bases and J by 4 bases, with 14 bases between them. CDR1 is SEHNR and CDR2 is FQNEAQ in the germline V gene (reference sequence). The CDR3 length is 15 residues. The CDR3 region is CASSLTGRVRETQYF. Written as DNA, the CDR3 is TGTGCCAGCAGCTTAACGGGCAGGGTCAGAGAGACCCAGTACTTC. Supplemented by reference TRBV7-9 and TRBJ2-5, the full variable domain reads DTGVSQNPRHKITKRGQNVTFRCDPISEHNRLYWYRQTLGQGPEFLTYFQNEAQLEKSRLLSDRFSAERPKGSFSTLEIQRTEQGDSAMYLCASSLTGRVRETQYFGPGTRLLVL.

This chain connects TRBV5-4 to TRBJ2-4, with D unclear. The germline V and J ends were trimmed by 4 bases and 8 bases, with 13 bases remaining between them. The CDR3 contains 13 residues. The germline CDR1 and CDR2 sequences are SGHNT and YYREEE (reference sequence). The CDR3 is CASSRLGSYIQYF. In nucleotides, the CDR3 is TGTGCCAGCAGCCGGCTGGGAAGCTACATTCAGTACTTC. The full variable domain, completed using reference TRBV5-4 and TRBJ2-4, is ETGVTQSPTHLIKTRGQQVTLRCSSQSGHNTVSWYQQALGQGPQFIFQYYREEENGRGNFPPRFSGLQFPNYSSELNVNALELDDSALYLCASSRLGSYIQYFGAGTRLSVL.

CDR3 loop: CASSWDGINEQFF. The CDR3 DNA is TGTGCCAGCAGCTGGGACGGGATAAATGAGCAGTTCTTC. V usage is TRBV7-9 and J usage is TRBJ2-1; perhaps D is TRBD1 or TRBD2 (5 bases each). The CDR3 totals 13 residues. Per germline, CDR1 SEHNR and CDR2 FQNEAQ (reference sequence). V was pared by 4 bases and J by 7 bases, with 11 bases between.

The CDR3 bases are TGCACCGGATATAAAGCGGGGGGCCCTCAAGAGACCCAGTACTTC. This translates into CTGYKAGGPQETQYF. V and J are TRBV1 and TRBJ2-5; TRBD2, the table's D call, was not compared with the DNA. TRBV1 has pseudogene status. This CDR3 comprises 15 residues.